The subject of this entry is one TCR beta chain. What it binds is unknown. Repertoires were generated with immunoSEQ multiplex PCR, while TCRdb's copy carries only in-frame clones and drops some. This sample carries roughly 130,000 clones, about four fifths of them seen once, and the ten largest clones take roughly 13%. The CDR3 sequence is 16 residues long. The germline V gene encodes CDR1 SGHTA and CDR2 FQGNSA. V was trimmed by 1 base and J by 7 bases, leaving 19 bases between them. This record belongs to a study of cytotoxic CD8 clonotypes in ibrutinib-treated CLL. Across the study: After a median of around 70 months, about 14 patients stayed remitted and 12 progressed; responses had been partial in around 25 and complete in 2. Productive templates per sample averaged 255,043; productive rearrangements, roughly 100,000. Study findings and constraints: Public clonotypes were seen rarely and were contracted or stable on treatment. In comparison with age-matched healthy donors, baseline clonality was higher and tracked circulating CD8+ T-cell counts.

Sequencing used PBMCs, obtained after 12 months of ibrutinib treatment. This clonotype was obtained from a human donor with chronic lymphocytic leukemia. This chain uses TRBV7-2 with TRBJ1-2, with D unresolved. CDR3 sequence: CASSLVPRRLSFGYTF. The CDR3 coding sequence is TGTGCCAGCAGCTTAGTCCCGAGACGGCTTTCTTTTGGCTACACCTTC.